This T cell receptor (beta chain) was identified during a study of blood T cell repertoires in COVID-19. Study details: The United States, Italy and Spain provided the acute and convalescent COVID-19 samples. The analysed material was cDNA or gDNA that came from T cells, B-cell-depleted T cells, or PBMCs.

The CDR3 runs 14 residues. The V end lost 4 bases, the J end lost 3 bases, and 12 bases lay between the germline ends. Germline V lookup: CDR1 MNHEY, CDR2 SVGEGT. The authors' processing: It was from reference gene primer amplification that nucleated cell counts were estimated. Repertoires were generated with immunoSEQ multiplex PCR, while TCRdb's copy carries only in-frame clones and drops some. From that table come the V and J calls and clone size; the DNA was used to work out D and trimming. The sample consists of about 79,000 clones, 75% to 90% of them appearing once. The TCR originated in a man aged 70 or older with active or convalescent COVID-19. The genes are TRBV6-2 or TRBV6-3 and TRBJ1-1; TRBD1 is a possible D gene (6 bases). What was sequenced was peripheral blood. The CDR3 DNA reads TGTGCCAGCAGTTTCCCGCAGGGGTACACTGAAGCTTTCTTT. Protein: CASSFPQGYTEAFF.